Listed here is a single T cell receptor (beta chain). Its antigen is as yet unknown. Isolated RNA was reverse transcribed in full, so expressed TCRB transcripts were sequenced. Naive, central memory and regulatory T cell samples yielded about 3.57 million reads on average. Produced via immunoSEQ multiplex PCR; TCRdb's table is partial and in-frame only. The table records some 250,000 clones, 14% of them present only once. The data originate from a study of beta chain features in type 1 diabetes. Study-level points and caveats: Researchers caution that PCR might favor shorter templates, equally among patients and controls. In every one of the four CD4+ subsets, TCRB CDR3s were moderately but significantly shorter in Type 1 diabetes patients.

All of the sorted populations showed purity greater than 95%. Germline CDR1 reads MNHNY; CDR2 reads SVGAGI (reference sequence). V shed 8 bases and J shed 8 bases, with 15 bases lying between them. The CDR3 sequence is 13 residues long. The chain is built from TRBV6-6 and TRBJ2-2, with TRBD1 as a possible D gene (5 bases). Input material: naive CD4+ T cells from blood. The receptor's source is a young man with type 1 diabetes. DNA of the CDR3: TGTGCCAGCCCTTCAGGGTTAGGGGGGGAGCTGTTTTTT. As protein: CASPSGLGGELFF.